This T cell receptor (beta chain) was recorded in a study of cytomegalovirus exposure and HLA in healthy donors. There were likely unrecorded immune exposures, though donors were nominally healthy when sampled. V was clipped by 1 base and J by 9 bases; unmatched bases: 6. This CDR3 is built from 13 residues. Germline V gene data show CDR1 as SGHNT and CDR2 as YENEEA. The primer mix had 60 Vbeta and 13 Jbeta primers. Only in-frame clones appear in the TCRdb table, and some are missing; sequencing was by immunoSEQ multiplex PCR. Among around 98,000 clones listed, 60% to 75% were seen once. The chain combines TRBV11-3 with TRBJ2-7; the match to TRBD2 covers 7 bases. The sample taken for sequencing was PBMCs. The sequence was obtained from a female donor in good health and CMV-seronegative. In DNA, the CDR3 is TGTGCCAGCAGCTTAGTTCCGGGGGGTGGGCAGTACTTC. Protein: CASSLVPGGGQYF.